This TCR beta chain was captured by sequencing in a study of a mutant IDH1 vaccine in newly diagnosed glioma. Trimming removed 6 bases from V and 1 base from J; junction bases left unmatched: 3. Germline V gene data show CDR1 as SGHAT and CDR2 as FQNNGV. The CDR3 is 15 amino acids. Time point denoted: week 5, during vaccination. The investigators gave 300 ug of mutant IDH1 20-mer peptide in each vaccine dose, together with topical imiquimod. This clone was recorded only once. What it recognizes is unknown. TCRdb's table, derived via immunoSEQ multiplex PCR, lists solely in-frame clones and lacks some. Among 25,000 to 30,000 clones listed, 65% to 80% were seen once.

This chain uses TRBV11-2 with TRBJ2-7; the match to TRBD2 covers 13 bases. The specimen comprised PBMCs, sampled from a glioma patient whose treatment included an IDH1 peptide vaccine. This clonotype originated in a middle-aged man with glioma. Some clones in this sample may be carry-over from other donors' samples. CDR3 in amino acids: CASRRLAGGSYEQYF. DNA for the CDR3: TGTGCCAGCAGGCGACTAGCGGGGGGATCCTACGAGCAGTACTTC.